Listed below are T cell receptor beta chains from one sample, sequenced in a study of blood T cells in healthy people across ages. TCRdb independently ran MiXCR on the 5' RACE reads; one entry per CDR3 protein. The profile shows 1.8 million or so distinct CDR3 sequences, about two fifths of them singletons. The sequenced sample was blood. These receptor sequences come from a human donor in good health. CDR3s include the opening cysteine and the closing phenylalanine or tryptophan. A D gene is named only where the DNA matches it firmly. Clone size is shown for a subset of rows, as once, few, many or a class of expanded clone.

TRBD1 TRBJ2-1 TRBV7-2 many CASSADTGAEQFF TGTGCCAGCAGCGCCGACACAGGGGCTGAGCAGTTCTTC
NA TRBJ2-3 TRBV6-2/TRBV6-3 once CASSLDQSSTDTQYF TGTGCCAGCAGTCTAGACCAGTCAAGCACAGATACGCAGTATTTT
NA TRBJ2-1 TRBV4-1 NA CASSQEKRLVGNNEQFF TGCGCCAGCAGCCAAGAAAAGCGACTAGTAGGGAACAATGAGCAGTTCTTC
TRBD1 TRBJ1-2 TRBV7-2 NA CASSSRLQGANGYTF TGTGCCAGCAGCTCCCGTTTACAGGGGGCCAATGGCTACACCTTC
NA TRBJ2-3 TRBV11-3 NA CASSYMSGLTDTQYF TGTGCCAGCAGCTATATGTCAGGGCTCACAGATACGCAGTATTTT
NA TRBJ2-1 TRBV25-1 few CASSGPRELDYNEQFF TGTGCCAGCAGTGGTCCCCGCGAACTAGACTACAATGAGCAGTTCTTC
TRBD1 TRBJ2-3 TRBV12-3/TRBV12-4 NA CASSLRGAGTGGVSTDTQYF TGTGCCAGCAGTTTACGGGGGGCCGGGACAGGGGGCGTGAGCACAGATACGCAGTATTTT
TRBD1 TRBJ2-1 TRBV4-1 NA CASSQAGQGASEQFF TGCGCCAGCAGCCAAGCGGGACAGGGGGCGAGTGAGCAGTTCTTC
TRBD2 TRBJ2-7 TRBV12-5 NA CASGSSPGLAGYEQYF TGTGCTAGTGGCTCCTCACCCGGACTAGCGGGGTACGAGCAGTACTTC
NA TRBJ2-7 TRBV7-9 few CASKPIVGYEQYF TGTGCCAGCAAACCCATAGTTGGGTACGAGCAGTACTTC
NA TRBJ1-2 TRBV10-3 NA CAIMVDWGRDGYTF TGTGCCATCATGGTCGACTGGGGCAGAGATGGCTACACCTTC
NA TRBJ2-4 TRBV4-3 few CASSHPGGGSRGVSQYF TGCGCCAGCAGCCACCCCGGGGGGGGTTCCAGGGGGGTCTCTCAGTACTTC
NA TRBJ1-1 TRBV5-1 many CASSPKGTEAFF TGTGCCAGCAGCCCGAAGGGCACTGAAGCTTTCTTT
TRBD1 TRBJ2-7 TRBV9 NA CASSAYGTGSSDEQYF TGTGCCAGCAGCGCCTACGGGACAGGGAGTTCCGACGAGCAGTACTTC
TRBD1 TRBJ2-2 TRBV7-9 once CASGGQDDGELFF TGTGCCAGCGGGGGACAGGATGACGGGGAGCTGTTTTTT
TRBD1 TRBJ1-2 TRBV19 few CASTSDRERYGYTF TGTGCCAGTACCTCGGACAGGGAAAGATATGGCTACACCTTC
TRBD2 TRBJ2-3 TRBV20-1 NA CSAQTSGVADTQYF TGCAGTGCTCAGACTAGCGGGGTGGCAGATACGCAGTATTTT
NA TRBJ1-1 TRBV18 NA CASSQGVAAKNTEAFF TGTGCCAGCTCACAGGGGGTGGCAGCTAAGAACACTGAAGCTTTCTTT
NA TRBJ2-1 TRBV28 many CASSFASNEQFF TGTGCCAGCAGTTTTGCTAGCAATGAGCAGTTCTTC
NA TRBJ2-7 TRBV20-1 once CSATYEGVSYEQYF TGCAGTGCTACCTACGAGGGGGTTAGTTACGAGCAGTACTTC
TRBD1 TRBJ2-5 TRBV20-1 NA CSASGPPGTVEQYF TGCAGTGCTAGTGGCCCACCCGGGACAGTGGAGCAGTACTTC
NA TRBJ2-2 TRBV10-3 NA CAISDLSRAANTGELFF TGTGCCATCAGTGATCTGTCCAGGGCAGCGAACACCGGGGAGCTGTTTTTT
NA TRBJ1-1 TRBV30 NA CAWSGSLGDTEAFF TGTGCCTGGAGTGGGAGCCTAGGAGACACTGAAGCTTTCTTT
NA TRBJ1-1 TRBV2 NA CASTPTSEAFF TGTGCCAGCACCCCCACTAGTGAAGCTTTCTTT
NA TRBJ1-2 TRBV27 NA CASSQCPPGPPNYGYTF TGTGCCAGCAGCCAATGCCCCCCAGGGCCTCCTAACTATGGCTACACCTTC
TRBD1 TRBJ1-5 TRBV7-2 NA CASSTGTGNPLDQPQHF TGTGCCAGCAGCACCGGGACAGGGAACCCTCTCGACCAGCCCCAGCATTTT
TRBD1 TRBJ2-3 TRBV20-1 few CSAGTGSTDTQYF TGCAGTGCCGGGACAGGAAGCACAGATACGCAGTATTTT
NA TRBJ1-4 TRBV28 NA CASTTGLDEKLFF TGTGCCAGCACCACGGGCCTGGATGAAAAACTGTTTTTT
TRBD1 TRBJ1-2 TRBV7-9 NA CASSLGTGLVDGYTF TGTGCCAGCAGCTTAGGGACAGGTCTGGTCGACGGCTACACCTTC
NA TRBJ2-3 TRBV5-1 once CASRGVGGHGDTQYF TGCGCCAGCAGAGGGGTTGGGGGTCATGGAGATACGCAGTATTTT
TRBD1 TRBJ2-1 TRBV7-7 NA CASSRQGAGEQFF TGTGCCAGCAGCCGACAGGGGGCGGGTGAGCAGTTCTTC
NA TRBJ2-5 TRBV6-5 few CASSDAPRETQYF TGTGCCAGCTCCGATGCCCCGCGGGAGACCCAGTACTTC
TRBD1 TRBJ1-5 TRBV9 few CASSVGGGTGDQPQHF TGTGCCAGCAGCGTTGGAGGGGGGACAGGGGATCAGCCCCAGCATTTT
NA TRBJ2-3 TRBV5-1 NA CASSFGPGDPSTDTQYF TGCGCCAGCAGCTTTGGGCCGGGGGACCCCAGCACAGATACGCAGTATTTT
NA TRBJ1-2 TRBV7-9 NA CASSLPEGFWGYTF TGTGCCAGCAGCTTACCTGAGGGGTTTTGGGGCTACACCTTC
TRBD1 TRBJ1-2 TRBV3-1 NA CASSVSTGDGYTF TGTGCCAGCAGCGTATCGACAGGGGATGGCTACACCTTC
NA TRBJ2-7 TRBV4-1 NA CASSQVVGEGYEQYF TGCGCCAGCAGCCAAGTGGTAGGAGAGGGGTACGAGCAGTACTTC
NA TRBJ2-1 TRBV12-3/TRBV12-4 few CASSIQDNEQFF TGTGCCAGCAGTATACAAGACAATGAGCAGTTCTTC
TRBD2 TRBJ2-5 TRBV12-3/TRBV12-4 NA CASSPHSGSGETQYF TGTGCCAGCAGTCCTCATAGCGGGAGTGGGGAGACCCAGTACTTC